Detailed here is one TCR beta chain. This sample is part of a study of blood T cell repertoires in COVID-19. Study-level background: PBMCs, B-cell-depleted T cells, or T cells provided the cDNA or gDNA that made up the material.

This CDR3 spans 14 amino acids. V dropped 2 bases and J dropped 6 bases, with 12 bases sitting between them. Germline assignment: CDR1 SGHTS and CDR2 YDEGEE. Original data processing: Estimation of nucleated cell counts relied on the amplification of reference gene primers. Profiled with immunoSEQ multiplex PCR; TCRdb holds only in-frame clones, not every one. V and J calls and clone size are as listed in that table; D and trimming were resolved from the DNA. The data hold 30,000 to 45,000 clones, with 70% to 90% observed a single time. This chain joins TRBV5-8 and TRBJ1-3, with D perhaps matching TRBD1 (5 bases). The source is a man aged 60-69 years in a cohort sampled during active COVID-19. The sample comprised peripheral blood. DNA of the CDR3: TGTGCCAGCAGCTTCGGGGGGTCTAAAAACACCATATATTTT. Amino acid sequence: CASSFGGSKNTIYF.